This is a list of T cell receptor beta chains from one sample in a study of T cell responses to AZD1222 COVID-19 vaccine. TCRdb's copy holds only in-frame clones and misses some; the assay was immunoSEQ multiplex PCR. The data contain approximately 150,000 clones, approximately 89% of them seen just once; the ten biggest clones take up approximately 4.4%. Sequenced material: peripheral blood, taken on day 0 of AZD1222 vaccination. The receptors stem from an adult in good health. The CDR3 runs from the conserved cysteine through the conserved F or W. Each record gives: D gene, clone size, V gene, J gene, CDR3 protein, CDR3 DNA. D genes are given only for firm matches. A clone size is listed for some rows: how often the clone was seen (once, few, many), or a class if it is expanded.

>.|.|TRBV18|TRBJ2-7
CASSPDSYEQYF
TGTGCCAGCTCCCCCGACAGCTACGAGCAGTACTTC
>.|.|TRBV19|TRBJ1-4
CASSILGVDEKLFF
TGTGCCAGTAGTATTCTAGGGGTTGACGAAAAACTGTTTTTT
>TRBD1|.|TRBV15|TRBJ1-6
CATSSLRKGALYNSPLHF
TGTGCCACCAGCAGCCTTCGGAAGGGGGCTCTCTATAATTCACCCCTCCACTTT
>TRBD1|.|TRBV5-1|TRBJ2-2
CASSGTGVNTGELFF
TGCGCCAGCAGCGGGACAGGGGTCAACACCGGGGAGCTGTTTTTT
>.|.|TRBV6-5|TRBJ1-5
CASSRQGNQPQHF
TGTGCCAGCAGTAGACAGGGCAATCAGCCCCAGCATTTT
>.|.|TRBV21-1|TRBJ2-7
CASSKLLAAKTSYEQYF
TGTGCCAGCAGCAAACTACTAGCGGCAAAGACGTCCTACGAGCAGTACTTC
>.|.|TRBV24-1|TRBJ2-5
CATSDSLGSSIKETQYF
TGTGCCACCAGTGATTCCCTTGGCTCCTCGATCAAAGAGACCCAGTACTTC
>TRBD2|.|TRBV3-1/TRBV3-2|TRBJ2-3
CASSPQGTSGHTQYF
TGTGCCAGCAGCCCCCAGGGGACTAGCGGTCATACGCAGTATTTT
>.|once|TRBV9|TRBJ1-1
CASSAQGNTEAFF
TGTGCCAGCAGCGCACAGGGGAACACTGAAGCTTTCTTT
>.|.|TRBV4-1|TRBJ1-6
CASSRPTVDHSPLHF
TGCGCCAGCAGCCGCCCGACAGTGGATCATTCACCCCTCCACTTT
>.|.|TRBV19|TRBJ2-7
CASSVELGSYEQYF
TGTGCCAGTAGCGTAGAGCTGGGCTCCTACGAGCAGTACTTC
>TRBD1|.|TRBV5-1|TRBJ2-3
CASSRGQGATDTQYF
TGCGCCAGCAGCAGGGGACAGGGGGCAACAGATACGCAGTATTTT
>.|.|TRBV7-2|TRBJ1-1
CASSPRGGLNTEAFF
TGTGCCAGCAGCCCCCGGGGAGGGTTGAACACTGAAGCTTTCTTT
>.|few|TRBV11-2|TRBJ1-2
CASSLSGNYGYTF
TGTGCCAGCAGCTTATCGGGGAACTATGGCTACACCTTC
>.|.|TRBV3-1/TRBV3-2|TRBJ2-7
CASNLDRATYEQYF
TGTGCCAGCAACTTGGACAGAGCAACCTACGAGCAGTACTTC
>TRBD1|.|TRBV7-8|TRBJ2-7
CASSLDSQGVYEQYF
TGTGCCAGCAGCTTAGACAGCCAGGGGGTCTACGAGCAGTACTTC
>.|.|TRBV2|TRBJ2-7
CASRPGYEQYF
TGTGCCAGCAGACCCGGCTACGAGCAGTACTTC
>TRBD2|.|TRBV7-8|TRBJ2-7
CASSRLAGGGYEQYF
TGTGCCAGCAGCCGTTTAGCGGGAGGGGGCTACGAGCAGTACTTC
>TRBD2|.|TRBV5-4|TRBJ2-7
CASRPGLAFLDEQYF
TGTGCCAGCAGACCCGGACTAGCATTCCTTGACGAGCAGTACTTC
>TRBD2|.|TRBV10-2|TRBJ2-3
CASFKLTGTNLPDTQYF
TGCGCCAGCTTCAAACTTACTGGGACTAACCTTCCAGATACGCAGTATTTT
>TRBD1|.|TRBV19|TRBJ1-6
CASSQTGGNSPLHF
TGTGCCAGTAGCCAGACAGGGGGCAATTCACCCCTCCACTTT
>.|.|TRBV6-5|TRBJ1-2
CATGGTTYGYTF
TGTGCCACCGGGGGGACGACCTATGGCTACACCTTC